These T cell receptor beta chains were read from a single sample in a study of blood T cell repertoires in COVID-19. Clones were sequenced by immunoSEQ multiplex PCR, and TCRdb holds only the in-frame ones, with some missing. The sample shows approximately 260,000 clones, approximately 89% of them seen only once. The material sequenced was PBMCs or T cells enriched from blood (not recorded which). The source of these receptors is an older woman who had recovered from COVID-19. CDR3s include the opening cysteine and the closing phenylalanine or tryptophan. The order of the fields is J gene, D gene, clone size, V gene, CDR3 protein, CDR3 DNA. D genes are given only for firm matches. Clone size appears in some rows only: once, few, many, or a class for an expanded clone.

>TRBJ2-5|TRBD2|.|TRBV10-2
CASSSLAGKETQYF
TGCGCCAGCTCCTCGCTAGCGGGCAAAGAGACCCAGTACTTC
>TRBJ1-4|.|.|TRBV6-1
CASSENVRANEKLFF
TGTGCCAGCAGTGAAAACGTACGGGCTAATGAAAAACTGTTTTTT
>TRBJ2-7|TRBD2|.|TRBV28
CASSLPGGGTSEQYF
TGTGCCAGCAGTTTACCGGGCGGGGGGACCTCCGAGCAGTACTTC
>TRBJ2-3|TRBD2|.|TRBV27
CASRPRLAGGTDTQYF
TGTGCCAGCAGACCCCGACTAGCGGGGGGCACAGATACGCAGTATTTT
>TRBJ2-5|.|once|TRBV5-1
CASSLGQAEETQYF
TGCGCCAGCAGCTTGGGGCAGGCCGAAGAGACCCAGTACTTC
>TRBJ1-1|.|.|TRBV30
CAWTGMSNTEAFF
TGTGCCTGGACAGGAATGTCGAACACTGAAGCTTTCTTT
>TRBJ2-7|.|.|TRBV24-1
CATSDPRADQGDEQYF
TGTGCCACCAGTGATCCTCGAGCCGACCAGGGCGACGAGCAGTACTTC
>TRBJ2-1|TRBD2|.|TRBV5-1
CASSMLAGDNEQFF
TGCGCCAGCAGCATGCTAGCGGGAGATAATGAGCAGTTCTTC
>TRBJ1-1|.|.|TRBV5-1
CASSLTGLDTEAFF
TGCGCCAGCAGCTTGACAGGGTTGGACACTGAAGCTTTCTTT
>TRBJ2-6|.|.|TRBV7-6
CASSQQGGGANVLTF
TGTGCCAGCAGCCAACAGGGTGGTGGGGCCAACGTCCTGACTTTC
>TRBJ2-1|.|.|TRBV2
CASSERRVYNEQFF
TGTGCCAGCAGTGAGAGGAGGGTCTACAATGAGCAGTTCTTC
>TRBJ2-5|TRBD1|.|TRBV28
CASSDPGGPYQETQYF
TGTGCCAGCAGTGACCCAGGGGGCCCCTACCAAGAGACCCAGTACTTC
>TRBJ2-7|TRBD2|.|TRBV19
CASRGSSGSFYEQYF
TGTGCCAGTAGGGGCTCTAGCGGGAGTTTCTACGAGCAGTACTTC
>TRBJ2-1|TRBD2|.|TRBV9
CASSTSGGFYNEQFF
TGTGCCAGCAGCACCAGCGGGGGATTCTACAATGAGCAGTTCTTC
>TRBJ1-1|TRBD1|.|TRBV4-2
CASSRGQGGTEAFF
TGTGCCAGCAGCCGGGGACAGGGTGGCACTGAAGCTTTCTTT
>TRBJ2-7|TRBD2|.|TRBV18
CASSPLGGPNPEQYF
TGTGCCAGCTCACCCTTGGGAGGGCCAAACCCCGAGCAGTACTTC
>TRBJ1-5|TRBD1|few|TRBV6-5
CASSPRTGGQPQHF
TGTGCCAGCAGTCCCAGGACAGGGGGTCAGCCCCAGCATTTT
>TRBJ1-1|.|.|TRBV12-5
CASGVMAGTEAFF
TGTGCTAGTGGTGTGATGGCGGGCACTGAAGCTTTCTTT
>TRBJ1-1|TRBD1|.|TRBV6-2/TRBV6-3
CASSQQGAGTTEAFF
TGTGCCAGCAGCCAACAGGGGGCCGGGACAACTGAAGCTTTCTTT
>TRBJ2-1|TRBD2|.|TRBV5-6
CASSLVGTTSYNEQFF
TGTGCCAGCAGCTTGGTGGGGACTACTTCCTACAATGAGCAGTTCTTC
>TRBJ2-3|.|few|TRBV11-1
CASSFGTSTDTQYF
TGTGCCAGCAGCTTCGGGACTAGCACAGATACGCAGTATTTT
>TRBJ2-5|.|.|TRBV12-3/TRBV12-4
CASRGQGLETQYF
TGTGCCAGCAGGGGGCAGGGGTTGGAGACCCAGTACTTC
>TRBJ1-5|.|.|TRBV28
CASSFRGQSYSNQPQHF
TGTGCCAGCAGTTTTCGTGGACAGTCGTATAGCAATCAGCCCCAGCATTTT
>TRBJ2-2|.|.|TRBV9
CASSALRGGGELFF
TGTGCCAGCAGCGCGTTGCGGGGTGGCGGGGAGCTGTTTTTT
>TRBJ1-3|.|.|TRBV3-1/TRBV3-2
CASSQSGVSSGNTIYF
TGTGCCAGCAGCCAATCGGGGGTGAGCTCTGGAAACACCATATATTTT
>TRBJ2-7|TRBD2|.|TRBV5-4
CASSFPRGTTYEQYF
TGTGCCAGCAGCTTTCCCCGAGGGACTACCTACGAGCAGTACTTC
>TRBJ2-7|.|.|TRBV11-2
CASSSGLYEQYF
TGTGCCAGCAGCTCGGGTCTCTACGAGCAGTACTTC
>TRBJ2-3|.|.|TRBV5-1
CASSLLASMDTQYF
TGCGCCAGCAGCTTGTTGGCTAGCATGGATACGCAGTATTTT
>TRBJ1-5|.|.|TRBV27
CASSFRSGINQPQHF
TGTGCCAGCAGTTTCAGGTCAGGGATCAATCAGCCCCAGCATTTT
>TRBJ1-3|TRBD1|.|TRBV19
CASSQGAGNTIYF
TGTGCCAGTAGCCAGGGGGCTGGAAACACCATATATTTT
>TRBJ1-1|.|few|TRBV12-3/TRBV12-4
CASNTGQWGGAFF
TGTGCCAGCAACACCGGACAGTGGGGGGGAGCTTTCTTT
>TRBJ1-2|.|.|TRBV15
CATSRDRGNYGYTF
TGTGCCACCAGCAGAGACAGGGGCAACTATGGCTACACCTTC
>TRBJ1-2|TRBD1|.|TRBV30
CAWNTQGARGYTF
TGTGCCTGGAATACCCAGGGGGCAAGGGGCTACACCTTC
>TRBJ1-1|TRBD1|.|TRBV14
CASSQGQGITEAFF
TGTGCCAGCAGCCAAGGACAGGGGATTACTGAAGCTTTCTTT
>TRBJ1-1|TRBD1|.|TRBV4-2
CASSPLTGDSTEAFF
TGTGCCAGCAGCCCCCTGACAGGGGATAGCACTGAAGCTTTCTTT